A selection of T cell receptor beta chains follows, all from one sample in a study of T cells in Graves' hyperthyroidism and ophthalmopathy. TCRdb re-analysed the multiplex PCR reads in MiXCR, keeping a single row per CDR3 protein. Of 550,000 to 700,000 distinct CDR3 sequences listed, about half are singletons. Sequenced input: peripheral blood or thyroid tissue (not recorded which). These receptors all stem from an adult woman with Graves' disease, either hyperthyroidism or ophthalmopathy (not recorded which). Each CDR3 is given with its conserved first and last residue. Each record gives: J gene, clone size, D gene, V gene, CDR3 DNA, CDR3 protein. A D gene is named only where the DNA matches it firmly. Clone size is given for some rows only: seen once, a few or many times, or a class if the clone is expanded.

>TRBJ1-1|.|TRBD1|TRBV19
TGTGCCAGTAGTTCCCAAAGACAGGGGAACACTGAAGCTTTCTTT
CASSSQRQGNTEAFF
>TRBJ1-2|.|TRBD1|TRBV25-1
TGTGCCAGCAGTGCTAGAGACCCTATGGGACAGCTCTTTAACTATGGCTACACCTTC
CASSARDPMGQLFNYGYTF
>TRBJ1-2|few|.|TRBV29-1
TGCAGCGTTGATAGGTCAGGGAATGGCTACACCTTC
CSVDRSGNGYTF
>TRBJ2-2|once|.|TRBV2
TGTGCCAGCAGCCCCCCCCCGGACAGCGGGGAGCTGTTTTTT
CASSPPPDSGELFF
>TRBJ2-2|many|.|TRBV7-8
TGTGCCAGCAGCTTAAGGGGGAGAGAGACCGGGGAGCTGTTTTTT
CASSLRGRETGELFF
>TRBJ2-3|few|TRBD2|TRBV2
TGTGCCGGAGAGCGGGAGAGGAGTACAGATACGCAGTATTTT
CAGERERSTDTQYF
>TRBJ2-7|many|.|TRBV7-8
TGTGCCAGCAGCTTACTAGGACAGAGTTCATACGAGCAGTACTTC
CASSLLGQSSYEQYF
>TRBJ2-3|.|TRBD2|TRBV5-1
TGCGCCAGCAGCCCCGGGGAGGGGCAGCACCAGTATTTT
CASSPGEGQHQYF
>TRBJ2-1|.|.|TRBV7-2
TGTGCCAGCAGCTCTAGACCTTTCTCCTACAATGAGCAGTTCTTC
CASSSRPFSYNEQFF
>TRBJ2-2|.|TRBD2|TRBV19
TGTGCCAGTAGGGTTGTTTGGGAGGGGAGACCTACGGAGCTGTTTTTT
CASRVVWEGRPTELFF
>TRBJ2-7|many|TRBD1|TRBV19
TGTGCCAGTAGTAGAACCGGGACAGCCTTCTACGAGCAGTACTTC
CASSRTGTAFYEQYF
>TRBJ1-1|.|TRBD1|TRBV10-3
TGTGCCATCAGTCGGACAGGGGGCTTAAGTGAAGCTTTCTTT
CAISRTGGLSEAFF
>TRBJ1-2|many|TRBD1|TRBV29-1
TGCAGCGTTGAACCTGCGGGGACAGTTGGCTACACCTTC
CSVEPAGTVGYTF
>TRBJ1-4|.|.|TRBV10-3
TGTGCCATCAGTGTACGGACTAATGAAAAACTGTTTTTT
CAISVRTNEKLFF
>TRBJ2-6|.|.|TRBV29-1
TGCAGCGGTGAAGACAGCTCTGGGGACAACGTCCTGACTTTC
CSGEDSSGDNVLTF
>TRBJ2-3|.|.|TRBV12-3/TRBV12-4
TGTGCCAGCAGTTTACCCGGGTCAGATACGCAGTATTTT
CASSLPGSDTQYF
>TRBJ2-6|.|.|TRBV5-1
TGCGCCAGCAGCTGGGAAGGGGGCAACGTCCTGACTTTC
CASSWEGGNVLTF
>TRBJ1-3|many|TRBD1|TRBV5-1
TGCGCCAGCAGCTTGGACAGGGGATACGGAAACACCATATATTTT
CASSLDRGYGNTIYF
>TRBJ1-1|.|.|TRBV7-3
TGTGCCAGCAGCCTTATGGGAGGGGCCACTGAAGCTTTCTTT
CASSLMGGATEAFF